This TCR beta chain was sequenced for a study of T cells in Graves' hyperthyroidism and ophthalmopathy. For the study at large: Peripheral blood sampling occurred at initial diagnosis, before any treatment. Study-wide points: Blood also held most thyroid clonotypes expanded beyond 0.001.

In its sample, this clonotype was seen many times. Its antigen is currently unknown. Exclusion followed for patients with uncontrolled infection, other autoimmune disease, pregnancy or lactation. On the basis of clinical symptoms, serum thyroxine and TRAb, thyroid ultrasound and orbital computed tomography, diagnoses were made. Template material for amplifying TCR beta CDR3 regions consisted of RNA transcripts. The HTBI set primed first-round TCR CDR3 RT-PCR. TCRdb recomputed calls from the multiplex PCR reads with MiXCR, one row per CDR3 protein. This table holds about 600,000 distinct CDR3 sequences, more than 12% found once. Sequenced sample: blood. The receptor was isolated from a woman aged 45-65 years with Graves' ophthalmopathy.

CDR3 nucleotides: TGTGCCAGCAGTTACGCAAAGGGGGCCGGGACTGAAGCTTTCTTT. Translated, it gives CASSYAKGAGTEAFF. The rearrangement links TRBV6-6 to TRBJ1-1; 7 nucleotides line up with TRBD1. The CDR3 runs 15 residues. Trimming took 2 bases from V and 5 from J; bases not matched to a gene: 8. The germline V gene encodes CDR1 MNHNY and CDR2 SVGAGI (reference sequence).